This paragraph reports one TCR beta chain. TCRdb recomputed calls from the 5' RACE reads with MiXCR, one row per CDR3 protein. The sample holds roughly 750,000 distinct CDR3 sequences, less than 25% seen once. All donors were healthy Caucasians. This specimen belongs to a study of identical twins. The CDR3 covers 14 residues. Trimming at V came to 7 bases and at J to 4 bases, leaving 3 bases not matched to a gene. Germline CDR1 and CDR2: MGHDK and SYGVNS. A further study also used this sample, focusing on T cells expressing NK-cell markers. Turning to that study: Anti-gamma-delta TCR antibody use in several experiments restricted sorting to alpha-beta TCR T cells.

This sequence joins TRBV25-1 and TRBJ2-3; 12 bases agree with TRBD2. The receptor comes from a young woman in good health. Source material: PBMCs. In DNA form, the CDR3 reads TGTGCCAGCACGCTAGCGGGAGGGGCAGATACGCAGTATTTT. Translated: CASTLAGGADTQYF.